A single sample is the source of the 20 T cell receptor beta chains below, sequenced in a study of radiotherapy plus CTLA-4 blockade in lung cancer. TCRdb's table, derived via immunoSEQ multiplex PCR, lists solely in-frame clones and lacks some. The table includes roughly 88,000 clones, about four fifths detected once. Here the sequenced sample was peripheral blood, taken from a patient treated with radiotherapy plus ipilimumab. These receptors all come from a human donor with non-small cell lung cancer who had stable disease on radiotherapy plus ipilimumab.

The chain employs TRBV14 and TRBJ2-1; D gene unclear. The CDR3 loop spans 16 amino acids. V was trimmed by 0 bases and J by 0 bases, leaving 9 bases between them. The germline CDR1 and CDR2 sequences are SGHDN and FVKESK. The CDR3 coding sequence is TGTGCCAGCAGCCAAGATGGTTCGAGCTCCTACAATGAGCAGTTCTTC. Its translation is CASSQDGSSSYNEQFF.

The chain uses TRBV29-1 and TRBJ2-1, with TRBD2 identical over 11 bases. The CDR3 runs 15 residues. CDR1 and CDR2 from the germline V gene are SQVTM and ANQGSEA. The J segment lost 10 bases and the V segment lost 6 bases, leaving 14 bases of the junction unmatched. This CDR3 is CSVRPTSGGLGEQFF. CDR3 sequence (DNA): TGCAGCGTCAGACCCACTAGCGGGGGCCTCGGGGAGCAGTTCTTC.

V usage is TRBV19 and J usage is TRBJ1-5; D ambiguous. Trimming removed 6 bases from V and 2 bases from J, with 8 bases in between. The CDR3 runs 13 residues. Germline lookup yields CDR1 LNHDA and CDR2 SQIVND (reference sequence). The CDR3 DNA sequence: TGTGCCAGTAGGGCCGGGGGCAATCAGCCCCAGCATTTT. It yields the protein CASRAGGNQPQHF. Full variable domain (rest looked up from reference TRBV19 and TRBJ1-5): DGGITQSPKYLFRKEGQNVTLSCEQNLNHDAMYWYRQDPGQGLRLIYYSQIVNDFQKGDIAEGYSVSREKKESFPLTVTSAQKNPTAFYLCASRAGGNQPQHFGDGTRLSIL.

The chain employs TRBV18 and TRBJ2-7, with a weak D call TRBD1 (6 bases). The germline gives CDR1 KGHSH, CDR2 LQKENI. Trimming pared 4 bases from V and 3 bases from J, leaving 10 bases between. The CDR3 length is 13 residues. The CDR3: CASSQRTDYEQYF. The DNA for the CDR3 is TGTGCCAGCTCACAAAGGACAGACTACGAGCAGTACTTC.

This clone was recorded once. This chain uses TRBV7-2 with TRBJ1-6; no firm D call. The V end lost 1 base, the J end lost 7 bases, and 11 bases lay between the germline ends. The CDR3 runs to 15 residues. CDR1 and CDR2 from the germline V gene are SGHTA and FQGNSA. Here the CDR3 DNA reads TGTGCCAGCAGCTTAGTCGCGACACCGAATTCACCCCTCCACTTT. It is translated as CASSLVATPNSPLHF.

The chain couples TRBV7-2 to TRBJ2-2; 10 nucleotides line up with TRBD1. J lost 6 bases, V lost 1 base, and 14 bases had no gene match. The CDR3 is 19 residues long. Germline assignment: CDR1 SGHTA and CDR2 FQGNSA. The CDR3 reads CASSLGPGTGAQISGELFF. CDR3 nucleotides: TGTGCCAGCAGCTTAGGCCCCGGGACAGGGGCTCAAATCTCCGGGGAGCTGTTTTTT.

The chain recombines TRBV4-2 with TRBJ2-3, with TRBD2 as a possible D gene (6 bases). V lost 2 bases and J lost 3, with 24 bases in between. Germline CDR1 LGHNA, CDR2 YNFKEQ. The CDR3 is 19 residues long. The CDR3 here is CASSQRFPVGQGGTDTQYF. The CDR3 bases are TGTGCCAGCAGCCAAAGGTTCCCCGTGGGCCAGGGAGGTACAGATACGCAGTATTTT.

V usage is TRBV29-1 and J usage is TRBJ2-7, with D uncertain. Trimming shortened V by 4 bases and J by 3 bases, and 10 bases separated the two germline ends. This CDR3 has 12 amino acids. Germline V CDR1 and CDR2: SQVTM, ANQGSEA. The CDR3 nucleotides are TGCAGCGTTGCTGGGGATTTCTACGAGCAGTACTTC. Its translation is CSVAGDFYEQYF.

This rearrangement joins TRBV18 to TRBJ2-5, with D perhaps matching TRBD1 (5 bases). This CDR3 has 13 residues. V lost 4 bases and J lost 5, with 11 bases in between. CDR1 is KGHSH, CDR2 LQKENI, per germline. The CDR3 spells CASSQRQRETQYF. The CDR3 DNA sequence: TGTGCCAGCTCACAACGACAGAGGGAGACCCAGTACTTC. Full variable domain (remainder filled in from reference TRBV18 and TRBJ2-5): NAGVMQNPRHLVRRRGQEARLRCSPMKGHSHVYWYRQLPEEGLKFMVYLQKENIIDESGMPKERFSAEFPKEGPSILRIQQVVRGDSAAYFCASSQRQRETQYFGPGTRLLVL.

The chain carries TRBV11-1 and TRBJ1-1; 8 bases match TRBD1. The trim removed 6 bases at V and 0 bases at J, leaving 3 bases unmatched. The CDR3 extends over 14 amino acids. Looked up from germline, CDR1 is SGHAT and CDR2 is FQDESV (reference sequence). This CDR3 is CASRRQGMNTEAFF. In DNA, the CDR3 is TGTGCCAGCAGAAGACAGGGGATGAACACTGAAGCTTTCTTT.

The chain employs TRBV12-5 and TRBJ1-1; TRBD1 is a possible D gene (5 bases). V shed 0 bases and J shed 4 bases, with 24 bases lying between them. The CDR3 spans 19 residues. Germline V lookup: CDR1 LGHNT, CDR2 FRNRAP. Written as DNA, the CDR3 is TGTGCTAGTGGTTTGGTTATTGGGTCAGATCGATGGGGCGGCACTGAAGCTTTCTTT. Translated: CASGLVIGSDRWGGTEAFF.

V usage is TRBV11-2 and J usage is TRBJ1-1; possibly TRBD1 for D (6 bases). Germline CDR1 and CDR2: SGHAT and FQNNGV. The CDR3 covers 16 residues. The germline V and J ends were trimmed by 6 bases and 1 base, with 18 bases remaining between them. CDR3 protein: CASRQIITGRNTEAFF. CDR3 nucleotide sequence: TGTGCCAGCAGACAGATTATTACAGGGAGGAACACTGAAGCTTTCTTT.

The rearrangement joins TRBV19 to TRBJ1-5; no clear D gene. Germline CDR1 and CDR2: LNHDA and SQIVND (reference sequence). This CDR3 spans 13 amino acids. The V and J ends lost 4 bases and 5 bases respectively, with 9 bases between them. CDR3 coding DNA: TGTGCCAGTAGTACCCAGACCGATCAGCCCCAGCATTTT. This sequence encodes CASSTQTDQPQHF. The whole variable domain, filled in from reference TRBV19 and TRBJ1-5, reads DGGITQSPKYLFRKEGQNVTLSCEQNLNHDAMYWYRQDPGQGLRLIYYSQIVNDFQKGDIAEGYSVSREKKESFPLTVTSAQKNPTAFYLCASSTQTDQPQHFGDGTRLSIL.

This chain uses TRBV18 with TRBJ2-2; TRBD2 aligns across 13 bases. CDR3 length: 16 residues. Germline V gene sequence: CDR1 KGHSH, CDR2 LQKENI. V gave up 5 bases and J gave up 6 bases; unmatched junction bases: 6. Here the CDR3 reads CASSSTSGRAAGELFF. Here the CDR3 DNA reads TGTGCCAGCTCATCTACTAGCGGGAGGGCCGCCGGGGAGCTGTTTTTT.

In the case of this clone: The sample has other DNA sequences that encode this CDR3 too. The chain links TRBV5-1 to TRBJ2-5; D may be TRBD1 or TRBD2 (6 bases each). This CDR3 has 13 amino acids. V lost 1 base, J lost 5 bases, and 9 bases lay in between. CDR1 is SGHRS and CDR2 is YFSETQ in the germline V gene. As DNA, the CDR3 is TGCGCCAGCAGCTTGACAGGGAGGGAGACCCAGTACTTC. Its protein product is CASSLTGRETQYF.

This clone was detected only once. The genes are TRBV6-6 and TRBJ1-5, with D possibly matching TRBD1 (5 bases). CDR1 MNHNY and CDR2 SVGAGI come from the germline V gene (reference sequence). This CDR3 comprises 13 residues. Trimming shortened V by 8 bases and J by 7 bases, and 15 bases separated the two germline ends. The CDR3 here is CASLRVRGQPQHF. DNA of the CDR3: TGTGCCAGCCTTAGGGTACGGGGCCAGCCCCAGCATTTT.

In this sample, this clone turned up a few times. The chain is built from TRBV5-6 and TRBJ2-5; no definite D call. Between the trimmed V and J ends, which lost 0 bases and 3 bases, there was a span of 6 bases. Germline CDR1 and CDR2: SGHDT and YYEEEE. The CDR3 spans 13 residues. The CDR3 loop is CASSLVGKETQYF. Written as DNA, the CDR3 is TGTGCCAGCAGCTTGGTGGGGAAAGAGACCCAGTACTTC.

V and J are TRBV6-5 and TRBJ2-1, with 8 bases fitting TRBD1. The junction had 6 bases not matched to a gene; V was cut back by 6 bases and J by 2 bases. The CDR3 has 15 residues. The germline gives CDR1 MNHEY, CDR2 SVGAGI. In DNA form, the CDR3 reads TGTGCCAGCAGACCGTCGACAGGGGCCTACAATGAGCAGTTCTTC. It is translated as CASRPSTGAYNEQFF.

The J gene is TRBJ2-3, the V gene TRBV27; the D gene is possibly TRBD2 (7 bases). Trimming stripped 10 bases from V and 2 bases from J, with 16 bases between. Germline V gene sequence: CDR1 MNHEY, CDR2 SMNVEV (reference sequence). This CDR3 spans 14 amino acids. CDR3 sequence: CATKGGLNTDTQYF. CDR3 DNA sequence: TGTGCCACAAAGGGGGGGCTAAACACAGATACGCAGTATTTT.

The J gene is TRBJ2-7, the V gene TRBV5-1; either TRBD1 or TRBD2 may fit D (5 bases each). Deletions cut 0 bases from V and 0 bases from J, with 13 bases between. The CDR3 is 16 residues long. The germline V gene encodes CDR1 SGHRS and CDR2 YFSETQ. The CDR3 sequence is CASSLAGRRSSYEQYF. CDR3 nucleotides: TGCGCCAGCAGCTTGGCGGGGCGGAGGAGCTCCTACGAGCAGTACTTC.